Below are 15 T cell receptor beta chains sequenced from a single sample in a study of T cells after yellow fever vaccination. TCRdb passed the 5' RACE reads through MiXCR, listing each CDR3 protein once. The profile shows 65,000 to 70,000 distinct CDR3 sequences, about 6% of them singletons. This specimen was CD4+ T cells sorted from PBMCs, taken roughly 14 days after the first yellow fever vaccination. These receptors were taken from a man younger than 35 who received the YFV17D yellow fever vaccine.

This clonotype was seen repeatedly, ten times or more. CDR3 DNA: TGCAGCGTTGAACAGGGAGGTACTGAAGCTTTCTTT. Its protein is CSVEQGGTEAFF. This chain joins TRBV29-1 and TRBJ1-1; the D gene is possibly TRBD1 (5 bases). CDR1 and CDR2 from the germline V gene are SQVTM and ANQGSEA. Trimming stripped 2 bases from V and 5 bases from J, with 9 bases between. The CDR3 is made up of 12 amino acids.

This clonotype was picked up many times. The chain has TRBV12-3 or TRBV12-4 and TRBJ2-7; a possible D gene is TRBD2 (7 bases). The V end lost 1 base, the J end lost 3 bases, and 13 bases lay between the germline ends. The CDR3 totals 15 residues. CDR3 in DNA: TGTGCCAGCAGTTTAGGGGCGGGGGCCGTCTACGAGCAGTACTTC. Translating gives CASSLGAGAVYEQYF.

This clonotype has a count of ten or more. The chain employs TRBV24-1 and TRBJ2-1; D ambiguous. V lost 1 base and J lost 11, with 5 bases in between. The CDR3 contains 11 residues. The germline V gene encodes CDR1 KGHDR and CDR2 SFDVKD. CDR3 region: CATSDFAKQFF. For the CDR3, the DNA is TGTGCCACCAGTGATTTCGCCAAGCAGTTCTTC.

This clonotype was detected ten times or more. The chain couples TRBV5-1 to TRBJ1-1; D remains ambiguous. The V end lost 3 bases, the J end lost 1 base, and 13 bases lay between the germline ends. From germline, CDR1 is SGHRS and CDR2 YFSETQ. The CDR3 consists of 15 residues. The CDR3 nucleotides read TGCGCCAGCAGCTCTTTCGAGCTAGGGAACACTGAAGCTTTCTTT. Translating it yields CASSSFELGNTEAFF.

At least ten counts were recorded for this clonotype. This chain links TRBV7-2 with TRBJ2-1; D is ambiguous. CDR1 SGHTA and CDR2 FQGNSA come from the germline V gene. V was cut by 3 bases and J by 7 bases, with 13 bases left in between. CDR3 length: 14 amino acids. The CDR3 loop is CASSFGNWGNEQFF. The CDR3, as DNA: TGTGCCAGCAGCTTTGGGAATTGGGGAAATGAGCAGTTCTTC.

This clonotype was recorded many times. The V and J genes are TRBV7-2 and TRBJ2-1; no clear D. This CDR3 contains 13 residues. The germline V and J ends were trimmed by 6 bases and 2 bases, with 8 bases remaining between them. Germline CDR1 reads SGHTA; CDR2 reads FQGNSA. CDR3 loop: CASRVGPYNEQFF. Here the CDR3 DNA reads TGTGCCAGCAGGGTAGGACCCTACAATGAGCAGTTCTTC. Based on the CDR3 plus reference TRBV7-2 and TRBJ2-1, the full variable domain is GAGVSQSPSNKVTEKGKDVELRCDPISGHTALYWYRQSLGQGLEFLIYFQGNSAPDKSGLPSDRFSAERTGGSVSTLTIQRTQQEDSAVYLCASRVGPYNEQFFGPGTRLTVL.

This clonotype has a count of ten or more. V usage is TRBV12-3 or TRBV12-4 and J usage is TRBJ1-5; perhaps TRBD1 as D (5 bases). V was cut by 1 base and J by 7 bases, with 14 bases left in between. CDR3 length: 15 residues. CDR3 amino acids: CASSLVPGIHQPQHF. CDR3 nucleotides: TGTGCCAGCAGTTTAGTCCCAGGGATTCACCAGCCCCAGCATTTT.

This clonotype was recorded many times. The chain links TRBV30 to TRBJ2-5, with 11 nucleotides matching TRBD1. CDR3 length: 16 amino acids. Germline loops: CDR1 GTSNPN, CDR2 SVGIG (reference sequence). V lost 3 bases to trimming and J lost 4 bases; unmatched junction nucleotides: 10. The CDR3 reads CAWSKGTGGFGETQYF. DNA for the CDR3: TGTGCCTGGAGCAAGGGGACAGGGGGTTTTGGAGAGACCCAGTACTTC.

This clonotype came up many times. The rearrangement uses TRBV5-1 and TRBJ2-7; D remains unclear. Deletions cut 2 bases from V and 2 bases from J, with 14 bases between. This CDR3 is built from 15 residues. Germline V CDR1 and CDR2: SGHRS, YFSETQ. The CDR3 sequence: CASSFTVGVTYEQYF. DNA for the CDR3: TGCGCCAGCAGCTTCACGGTTGGAGTCACCTACGAGCAGTACTTC.

This clonotype was seen at least ten times. The chain links TRBV4-1 to TRBJ2-1; 7 bases are a match to TRBD2. The V gene end was trimmed by 3 bases and the J gene end by 1 base; junction bases not matched to a gene: 6. The CDR3 is made up of 16 amino acids. Germline lookup yields CDR1 MGHRA and CDR2 YSYEKL. The CDR3 coding sequence is TGCGCCAGCAGCCACGGGACTACGGCTTCCTACAATGAGCAGTTCTTC. Translation gives CASSHGTTASYNEQFF.

In this sample, this clonotype turned up many times. The chain couples TRBV7-3 to TRBJ1-1; 8 bases map to TRBD1. V shed 3 bases and J 4 bases; nucleotides not matched to a gene: 1. This CDR3 contains 13 residues. Germline CDR1 and CDR2: SGHTA and FQGTGA. Here the CDR3 reads CASSFDRGTEAFF. The CDR3, as DNA: TGTGCCAGCAGCTTCGACAGGGGCACTGAAGCTTTCTTT. Full variable domain (rest looked up from reference TRBV7-3 and TRBJ1-1): GAGVSQTPSNKVTEKGKYVELRCDPISGHTALYWYRQSLGQGPEFLIYFQGTGAADDSGLPNDRFFAVRPEGSVSTLKIQRTERGDSAVYLCASSFDRGTEAFFGQGTRLTVV.

This clonotype was detected ten times or more. The rearrangement joins TRBV2 to TRBJ1-2; 10 nucleotides match TRBD1. Germline V gives CDR1 SNHLY, CDR2 FYNNEI. V was clipped by 5 bases and J by 7 bases; unmatched bases: 7. The CDR3 is 14 residues long. This CDR3 reads CASSRQGAQGGYTF. DNA of the CDR3: TGTGCCAGCAGTCGACAGGGGGCGCAGGGTGGCTACACCTTC.

This chain joins TRBV27 and TRBJ2-5; D is ambiguous. Germline CDR1 and CDR2: MNHEY and SMNVEV (reference sequence). The CDR3 extends over 14 amino acids. Trimming shortened V by 1 base and J by 8 bases, and 14 bases separated the two germline ends. CDR3 in DNA: TGTGCCAGCAGTTTATATCTCCCCACGGACACCCAGTACTTC. Translating gives CASSLYLPTDTQYF.

This clonotype was counted many times. V is TRBV5-1 and J is TRBJ2-2; D remains unclear. V was trimmed by 2 bases and J by 1 base, leaving 6 bases between them. The CDR3 extends over 14 amino acids. CDR1 and CDR2 from the germline V gene are SGHRS and YFSETQ. The CDR3 here is CASSFAKNTGELFF. The CDR3, as DNA: TGCGCCAGCAGCTTCGCCAAGAACACCGGGGAGCTGTTTTTT.

This clonotype was seen repeatedly, ten times or more. This chain links TRBV12-3 or TRBV12-4 with TRBJ1-1; possible D gene TRBD1, 6 bases. CDR3 length: 14 residues. The germline V and J ends were trimmed by 3 bases and 0 bases, with 8 bases remaining between them. The CDR3 DNA follows: TGTGCCAGCAGTTTCGACAGGCTGAACACTGAAGCTTTCTTT. It specifies CASSFDRLNTEAFF.